Detailed here is one TCR beta chain. Its specificity is unknown. These data are taken from a study of response to subunit inactivated influenza vaccine. Study-wide points: Each seasonal influenza vaccination recruits few new T cells, the authors suggested.

MiXCR, run by TCRdb on the RT-PCR reads, gives a single entry per CDR3 protein. The repertoire holds 450,000 to 700,000 distinct CDR3 sequences, with 13% to 15% as singletons. The sequence derives from a man aged 50-60 years who received an inactivated influenza vaccine. This specimen consisted of PBMCs from blood, obtained about 13 days after vaccination.

The CDR3 sequence: CSVRRQGGSEQYF. The CDR3 DNA reads as TGCAGCGTTAGACGACAGGGTGGTTCCGAGCAGTACTTC. The rearrangement links TRBV29-1 to TRBJ2-7, with 7 bases fitting TRBD1. The CDR3 totals 13 residues. Trimming at V came to 5 bases and at J to 6 bases, leaving 10 bases not matched to a gene. Germline V lookup: CDR1 SQVTM, CDR2 ANQGSEA.